Listed below are T cell receptor beta chains from one sample, sequenced in a study of CD8+CD57+ T cells in acquired aplastic anemia. In TCRdb, the reads were re-called with MiXCR into one record per CDR3 protein. This table has around 150,000 distinct CDR3 sequences, about 45% appearing once. Sequencing input: sorted CD4+, CD8+, or CD8+CD57+ T cells (not recorded which) from PBMCs. The source of these receptors is a human donor with aplastic anemia. The CDR3 runs from the conserved cysteine through the conserved F or W. A D gene is named only where the DNA matches it firmly. Rows may omit the clone size; those that give it use once, few, many or a size class.

j_call | v_call | d_call | clone_size | cdr3_aa | cdr3_nt
TRBJ2-7 | TRBV4-2 | . | . | CASSPFISLAGDHEQYF | TGTGCCAGCAGCCCCTTTATATCCCTTGCAGGGGACCACGAGCAGTACTTC
TRBJ2-2 | TRBV29-1 | . | . | CSVEGRNTGELFF | TGCAGCGTTGAAGGACGTAACACCGGGGAGCTGTTTTTT
TRBJ1-2 | TRBV29-1 | . | many | CSVILRSNYGYTF | TGCAGCGTGATTCTAAGAAGTAACTATGGCTACACCTTC
TRBJ1-5 | TRBV15 | . | . | CATSRPFDIEGDQPQHF | TGTGCCACCAGCAGACCTTTCGACATAGAGGGCGATCAGCCCCAGCATTTT
TRBJ2-3 | TRBV29-1 | TRBD1 | many | CSVDRSGQATQYF | TGCAGCGTTGACCGCTCGGGACAGGCCACGCAGTATTTT
TRBJ2-1 | TRBV7-3 | . | many | CASSSTGPATYNEQFF | TGTGCCAGCAGCTCAACGGGCCCAGCCACCTACAATGAGCAGTTCTTC
TRBJ2-7 | TRBV9 | TRBD1 | . | CASSAGTGASEQYF | TGTGCCAGCAGCGCCGGGACAGGGGCAAGCGAGCAGTACTTC
TRBJ2-1 | TRBV4-2 | . | . | CASSPTSSFYNEHFF | TGTGCCAGCAGCCCCACTAGCAGCTTCTACAATGAGCATTTCTTC
TRBJ2-3 | TRBV10-3 | . | few | CAIFEWTSTDTQYF | TGTGCCATTTTCGAGTGGACCAGCACAGATACGCAGTATTTT
TRBJ1-2 | TRBV19 | . | many | CASSINTRDVGYTF | TGTGCCAGTAGTATCAACACCAGGGATGTGGGCTACACCTTC
TRBJ2-7 | TRBV19 | . | . | CASSTLGTNEQYF | TGTGCCAGTAGTACCCTCGGGACCAACGAGCAGTACTTC
TRBJ2-1 | TRBV20-1 | TRBD2 | . | CSARDVGLAGRSSYNEQFF | TGCAGTGCTAGAGATGTCGGACTAGCGGGAAGGAGCTCCTACAACGAGCAGTTCTTC
TRBJ2-7 | TRBV24-1 | . | . | CATTDNGGRYEQYF | TGTGCCACCACTGATAACGGGGGACGCTACGAGCAGTACTTC
TRBJ2-1 | TRBV7-2 | TRBD1 | many | CASSHGTGGNEQFF | TGTGCCAGCAGCCACGGGACAGGGGGCAATGAGCAGTTCTTC
TRBJ1-1 | TRBV12-3/TRBV12-4 | . | many | CASSLMGGSTEAFF | TGTGCCAGCAGTTTAATGGGAGGGAGCACTGAAGCTTTCTTT
TRBJ2-7 | TRBV7-9 | . | many | CASSHERDTYEQYF | TGTGCCAGCAGCCATGAGCGGGACACCTACGAGCAGTACTTC
TRBJ2-1 | TRBV5-1 | . | many | CASSPPPSYNEQFF | TGCGCCAGCAGCCCCCCTCCTTCCTACAATGAGCAGTTCTTC
TRBJ2-3 | TRBV13 | . | once | CASSLKSSDTQYF | TGTGCCAGCAGCTTAAAATCCTCAGATACGCAGTATTTT
TRBJ2-7 | TRBV19 | . | many | CASTPSVGHYEQYF | TGTGCCAGTACCCCGTCGGTAGGACACTACGAGCAGTACTTC
TRBJ2-7 | TRBV25-1 | . | . | CASSDLRGTYEQYF | TGTGCCAGCAGTGATCTACGTGGGACCTACGAGCAGTACTTC
TRBJ2-5 | TRBV25-1 | . | . | CASSEAGWGETQYF | TGTGCCAGCAGTGAAGCAGGATGGGGAGAGACCCAGTACTTC
TRBJ2-5 | TRBV7-9 | . | . | CASSRPQGTEETQYF | TGTGCCAGCAGCAGACCCCAAGGGACGGAAGAGACCCAGTACTTC
TRBJ1-2 | TRBV20-1 | . | many | CSASGQLYGYTF | TGCAGTGCTAGTGGCCAGCTCTATGGCTACACCTTC
TRBJ1-1 | TRBV10-3 | . | many | CAISAARGAFF | TGTGCCATCAGTGCGGCCCGCGGAGCTTTCTTT
TRBJ1-2 | TRBV7-2 | TRBD1 | . | CASREDRVFYGYTF | TGTGCCAGCAGGGAGGACAGGGTCTTCTATGGCTACACCTTC